A single sample is the source of the 15 T cell receptor beta chains below, sequenced in a study of cytomegalovirus exposure and HLA in healthy donors. Primers: 60 Vbeta forward and 13 Jbeta reverse. Profiling relied on immunoSEQ multiplex PCR, and the TCRdb table lists in-frame clones only, not all of them. The ten top clones account for about 2.4%, within a sample of 70,000 or so clones. The sequenced sample was PBMCs. These receptors all come from a female donor in good health and CMV-seropositive.

The chain links TRBV2 to TRBJ1-1; D possibly corresponds to TRBD1 (6 bases). With 7 bases removed from V and 6 bases from J, the gap between germline ends came to 15 bases. Germline values: CDR1 SNHLY, CDR2 FYNNEI. CDR3 length: 13 residues. The CDR3 here is CASTKAGAPEAFF. For the CDR3, the DNA is TGTGCCAGCACTAAAGCGGGGGCCCCTGAAGCTTTCTTT.

This rearrangement joins TRBV18 to TRBJ2-1; D is ambiguous. V shed 3 bases and J shed 10 bases, with 7 bases lying between them. This CDR3 region has 11 residues. Germline values: CDR1 KGHSH, CDR2 LQKENI. CDR3 sequence (DNA): TGTGCCAGCTCACCGTATCCCGAGCAGTTCTTC. Translated: CASSPYPEQFF.

J is TRBJ2-5 and V is TRBV5-6, with a possible D match to TRBD2 (6 bases). The V and J ends lost 2 bases and 7 bases respectively, with 15 bases between them. Germline CDR1 is SGHDT and CDR2 is YYEEEE. This CDR3 spans 14 amino acids. CDR3 coding DNA: TGTGCCAGCAGCTTCGGAAGGCGGGATGGGACCCAGTACTTC. Encoded protein: CASSFGRRDGTQYF.

V is TRBV6-6 and J is TRBJ2-7; D may be TRBD2 (5 bases). Trimming took off 11 bases at V and 2 bases at J, with 16 bases between the two ends. From germline, CDR1 is MNHNY and CDR2 SVGAGI (reference sequence). The CDR3 runs 13 residues. In nucleotides, the CDR3 is TGTGCCGTCAGGCCGGGTAGCGCCTACGAGCAGTACTTC. Amino acid sequence: CAVRPGSAYEQYF.

The chain joins TRBV30 to TRBJ2-7; 9 nucleotides agree with TRBD2. The trim removed 3 bases at V and 3 bases at J, leaving 6 bases unmatched. CDR1 and CDR2 from the germline V gene are GTSNPN and SVGIG (reference sequence). This CDR3 comprises 14 residues. In DNA, the CDR3 is TGTGCCTGGAGCCAGGGTAGCGGGAGCTACGAGCAGTACTTC. It encodes CAWSQGSGSYEQYF. Full variable domain (outside the CDR3, taken from reference TRBV30 and TRBJ2-7): SQTIHQWPATLVQPVGSPLSLECTVEGTSNPNLYWYRQAAGRGLQLLFYSVGIGQISSEVPQNLSASRPQDRQFILSSKKLLLSDSGFYLCAWSQGSGSYEQYFGPGTRLTVT.

Here the CDR3 reads CASSLTRSSTEAFF. The CDR3 region has the DNA TGTGCCAGCAGCTTAACACGTAGCAGCACTGAAGCTTTCTTT. V and J are TRBV7-3 and TRBJ1-1; unclear D gene. CDR1 SGHTA and CDR2 FQGTGA come from the germline V gene. This CDR3 is built from 14 residues. Deletions cut 0 bases from V and 4 bases from J, with 9 bases between.

The chain recombines TRBV15 with TRBJ2-1, with 8 positions matching TRBD1. There are 14 residues in the CDR3. With 4 bases clipped from V and 4 bases from J, the junction kept 3 bases outside the gene matches. CDR1 LNHNV and CDR2 YYDKDF come from the germline V gene (reference sequence). Here the CDR3 reads CATSTQGAYNEQFF. The CDR3 region has the DNA TGTGCCACCAGCACGCAGGGGGCATACAATGAGCAGTTCTTC.

This chain links TRBV28 with TRBJ1-2; the match to TRBD1 covers 11 bases. The junction had 8 bases not matched to a gene; V was cut back by 4 bases and J by 4 bases. Germline values: CDR1 MDHEN, CDR2 SYDVKM. The CDR3 is 16 residues long. The CDR3 DNA is TGTGCCAGCAGTTCTCCCGGGACAGGGGGTGCCTATGGCTACACCTTC. It codes for CASSSPGTGGAYGYTF.

The chain is built from TRBV19 and TRBJ2-7, with 8 nucleotides matching TRBD1. V dropped 5 bases and J dropped 2; count of bases not matched to a gene: 5. This CDR3 has 14 amino acids. Germline CDR1 and CDR2: LNHDA and SQIVND (reference sequence). The CDR3 sequence: CASSPDRATYEQYF. The CDR3 DNA is TGTGCCAGTAGTCCGGACAGGGCCACCTACGAGCAGTACTTC.

This chain connects TRBV7-9 to TRBJ1-1; a possible D gene is TRBD1 (6 bases). This CDR3 is 16 amino acids long. V gave up 5 bases and J gave up 0 bases, with 16 bases separating them. Germline CDR1 is SEHNR and CDR2 is FQNEAQ (reference sequence). CDR3 protein: CASSPYGGQLNTEAFF. In DNA form, the CDR3 reads TGTGCCAGCAGCCCGTATGGCGGACAGCTGAACACTGAAGCTTTCTTT.

The rearrangement links TRBV9 to TRBJ1-4; 9 bases match TRBD1. Per germline, CDR1 SGDLS and CDR2 YYNGEE. The CDR3 totals 16 residues. V lost 4 bases and J lost 2; bases outside the gene matches: 6. The CDR3 here is CASSSGQGVTNEKLFF. CDR3 coding DNA: TGTGCCAGCAGCTCGGGACAGGGAGTCACTAATGAAAAACTGTTTTTT.

This chain links TRBV9 with TRBJ2-3; D is possibly TRBD1 (5 bases). CDR3 size: 16 residues. Trimming stripped 3 bases from V and 8 bases from J, with 22 bases between. The germline V gene has CDR1 SGDLS and CDR2 YYNGEE. CDR3 residues: CASSAQDIQNDVTQYF. The CDR3 DNA reads TGTGCCAGCAGCGCCCAGGACATCCAGAACGATGTTACGCAGTATTTT. The full variable domain, its missing parts supplied by reference TRBV9 and TRBJ2-3, is DSGVTQTPKHLITATGQRVTLRCSPRSGDLSVYWYQQSLDQGLQFLIQYYNGEERAKGNILERFSAQQFPDLHSELNLSSLELGDSALYFCASSAQDIQNDVTQYFGPGTRLTVL.

V gene TRBV10-3 combines with J gene TRBJ1-1; D gene unclear. V was pared by 6 bases and J by 0 bases, with 8 bases between. This CDR3 has 13 amino acids. CDR1 ENHRY and CDR2 SYGVKD come from the germline V gene. The CDR3: CAIRAQVNTEAFF. Written as DNA, the CDR3 is TGTGCCATCAGGGCCCAGGTGAACACTGAAGCTTTCTTT.

This chain links TRBV7-9 with TRBJ1-4, with 9 bases fitting TRBD1. The germline V gene has CDR1 SEHNR and CDR2 FQNEAQ (reference sequence). Trimming took 5 bases from V and 6 from J; bases not matched to a gene: 4. There are 14 residues in the CDR3. The CDR3 DNA is TGTGCCAGCAGCGTCGGGACAGGGCATGAAAAACTGTTTTTT. Its protein product is CASSVGTGHEKLFF.

The gene calls are TRBV6-5 and TRBJ2-2, with D possibly matching TRBD1 (6 bases). With 5 bases removed from V and 5 bases from J, the gap between germline ends came to 9 bases. Germline V lookup: CDR1 MNHEY, CDR2 SVGAGI. There are 13 residues in the CDR3. The CDR3 DNA follows: TGTGCCAGCAGTCACAGGGTTACCGGGGAGCTGTTTTTT. Translated: CASSHRVTGELFF.